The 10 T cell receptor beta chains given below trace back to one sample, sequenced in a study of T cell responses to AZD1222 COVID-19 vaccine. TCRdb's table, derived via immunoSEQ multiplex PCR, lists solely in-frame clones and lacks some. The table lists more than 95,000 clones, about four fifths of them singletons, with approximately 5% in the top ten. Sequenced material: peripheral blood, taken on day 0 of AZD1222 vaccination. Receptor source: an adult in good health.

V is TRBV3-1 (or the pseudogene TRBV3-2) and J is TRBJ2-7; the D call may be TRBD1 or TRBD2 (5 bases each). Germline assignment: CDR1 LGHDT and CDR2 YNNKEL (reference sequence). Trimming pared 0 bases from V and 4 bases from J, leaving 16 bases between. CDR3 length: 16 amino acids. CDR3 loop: CASSQEAGAPRYEQYF. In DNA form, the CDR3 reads TGTGCCAGCAGCCAAGAAGCCGGGGCCCCACGATACGAGCAGTACTTC.

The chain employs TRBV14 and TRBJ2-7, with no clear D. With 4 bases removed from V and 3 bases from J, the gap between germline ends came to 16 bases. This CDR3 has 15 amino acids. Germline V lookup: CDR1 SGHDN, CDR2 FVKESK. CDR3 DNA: TGTGCCAGCAGCCCCGGGCAGAGGACGAACTACGAGCAGTACTTC. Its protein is CASSPGQRTNYEQYF.

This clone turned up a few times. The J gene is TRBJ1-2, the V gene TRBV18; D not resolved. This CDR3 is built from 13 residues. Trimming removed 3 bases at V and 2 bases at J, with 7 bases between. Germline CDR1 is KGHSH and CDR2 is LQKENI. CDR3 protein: CASSPQGNYGYTF. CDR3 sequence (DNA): TGTGCCAGCTCACCCCAAGGCAACTATGGCTACACCTTC. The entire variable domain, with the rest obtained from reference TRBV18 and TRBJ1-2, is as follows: NAGVMQNPRHLVRRRGQEARLRCSPMKGHSHVYWYRQLPEEGLKFMVYLQKENIIDESGMPKERFSAEFPKEGPSILRIQQVVRGDSAAYFCASSPQGNYGYTFGSGTRLTVV.

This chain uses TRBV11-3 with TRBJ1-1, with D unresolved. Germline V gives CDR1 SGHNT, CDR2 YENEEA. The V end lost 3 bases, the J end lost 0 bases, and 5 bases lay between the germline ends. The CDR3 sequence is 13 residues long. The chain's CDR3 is CASSFQLNTEAFF. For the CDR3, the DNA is TGTGCCAGCAGCTTTCAACTGAACACTGAAGCTTTCTTT. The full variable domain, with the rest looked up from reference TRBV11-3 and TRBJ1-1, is EAGVVQSPRYKIIEKKQPVAFWCNPISGHNTLYWYLQNLGQGPELLIRYENEEAVDDSQLPKDRFSAERLKGVDSTLKIQPAELGDSAVYLCASSFQLNTEAFFGQGTRLTVV.

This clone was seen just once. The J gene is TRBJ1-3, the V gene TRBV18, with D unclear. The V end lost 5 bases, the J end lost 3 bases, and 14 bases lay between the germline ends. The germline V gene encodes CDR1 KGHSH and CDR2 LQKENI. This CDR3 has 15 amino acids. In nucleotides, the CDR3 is TGTGCCAGCTCATCGATACGGAGTAATGGAAACACCATATATTTT. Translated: CASSSIRSNGNTIYF. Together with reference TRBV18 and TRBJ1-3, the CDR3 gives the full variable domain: NAGVMQNPRHLVRRRGQEARLRCSPMKGHSHVYWYRQLPEEGLKFMVYLQKENIIDESGMPKERFSAEFPKEGPSILRIQQVVRGDSAAYFCASSSIRSNGNTIYFGEGSWLTVV.

The CDR3 reads CASKKDAVDGYTF. Written as DNA, the CDR3 is TGCGCCAGCAAGAAGGATGCAGTAGATGGCTACACCTTC. The chain combines TRBV5-1 with TRBJ1-2; no firm D call. The germline gives CDR1 SGHRS, CDR2 YFSETQ. Trimming took 6 bases from V and 6 from J, leaving 15 bases between them. This CDR3 has 13 amino acids.

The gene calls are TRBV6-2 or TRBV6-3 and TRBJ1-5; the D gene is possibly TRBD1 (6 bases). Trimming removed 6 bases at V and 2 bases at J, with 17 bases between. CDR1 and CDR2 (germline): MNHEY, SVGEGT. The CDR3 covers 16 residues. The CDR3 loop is CASSPRGAWGNQPQHF. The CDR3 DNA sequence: TGTGCCAGCAGCCCTCGGGGGGCGTGGGGCAATCAGCCCCAGCATTTT.

The CDR3 reads CATSRSYRRGFDSPLHF. The CDR3 DNA reads as TGTGCCACCAGCAGATCCTACAGGAGGGGTTTCGATTCACCCCTCCACTTT. The chain employs TRBV15 and TRBJ1-6; possibly TRBD1 for D (5 bases). The germline V gene has CDR1 LNHNV and CDR2 YYDKDF (reference sequence). Trimming cost V 2 bases and J 8 bases, with 19 bases left between them. CDR3 size: 17 residues.

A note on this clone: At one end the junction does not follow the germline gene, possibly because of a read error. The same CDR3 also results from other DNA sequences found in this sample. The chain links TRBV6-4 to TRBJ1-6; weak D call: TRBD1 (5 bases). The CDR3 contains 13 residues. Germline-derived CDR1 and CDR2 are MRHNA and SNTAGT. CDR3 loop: CASSLGLGSPLHF. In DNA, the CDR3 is TGCGCCAGCAGTCTGGGGCTCGGGTCACCCCTCCACTTT.

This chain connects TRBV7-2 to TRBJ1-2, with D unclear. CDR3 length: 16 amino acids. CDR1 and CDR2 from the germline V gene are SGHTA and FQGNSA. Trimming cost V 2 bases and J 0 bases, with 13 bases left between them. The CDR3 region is CASSLSIGIANYGYTF. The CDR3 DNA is TGTGCCAGCAGCTTATCCATAGGAATAGCTAACTATGGCTACACCTTC. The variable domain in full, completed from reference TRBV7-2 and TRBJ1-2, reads GAGVSQSPSNKVTEKGKDVELRCDPISGHTALYWYRQSLGQGLEFLIYFQGNSAPDKSGLPSDRFSAERTGGSVSTLTIQRTQQEDSAVYLCASSLSIGIANYGYTFGSGTRLTVV.